This T cell receptor beta chain was recovered during a study of blood T cell repertoires in COVID-19. On the study more broadly: Collection of acute and convalescent COVID-19 samples took place in the United States, Italy and Spain. In each case, the material was cDNA or gDNA derived from T cells, B-cell-depleted T cells, or PBMCs.

Germline V gene data show CDR1 as SGHVS and CDR2 as FQNEAQ. V lost 5 bases and J 6 bases, leaving 10 bases between the germline ends. The CDR3 has 12 residues. Here immunoSEQ multiplex PCR was the method, and the copy in TCRdb shows in-frame clones only, minus some. This table has hundreds of thousands of clones, about nine tenths appearing once. Source material: PBMCs or T cells enriched from blood (not recorded which). This chain connects TRBV7-8 to TRBJ2-5; D gene unclear. The TCR comes from a woman aged 45-65 years in a cohort exposed to, infected with or recovered from COVID-19 (not recorded which). This chain's CDR3 is CASSLGVKTQYF. In DNA, the CDR3 is TGTGCCAGCAGCCTCGGAGTGAAGACCCAGTACTTC.